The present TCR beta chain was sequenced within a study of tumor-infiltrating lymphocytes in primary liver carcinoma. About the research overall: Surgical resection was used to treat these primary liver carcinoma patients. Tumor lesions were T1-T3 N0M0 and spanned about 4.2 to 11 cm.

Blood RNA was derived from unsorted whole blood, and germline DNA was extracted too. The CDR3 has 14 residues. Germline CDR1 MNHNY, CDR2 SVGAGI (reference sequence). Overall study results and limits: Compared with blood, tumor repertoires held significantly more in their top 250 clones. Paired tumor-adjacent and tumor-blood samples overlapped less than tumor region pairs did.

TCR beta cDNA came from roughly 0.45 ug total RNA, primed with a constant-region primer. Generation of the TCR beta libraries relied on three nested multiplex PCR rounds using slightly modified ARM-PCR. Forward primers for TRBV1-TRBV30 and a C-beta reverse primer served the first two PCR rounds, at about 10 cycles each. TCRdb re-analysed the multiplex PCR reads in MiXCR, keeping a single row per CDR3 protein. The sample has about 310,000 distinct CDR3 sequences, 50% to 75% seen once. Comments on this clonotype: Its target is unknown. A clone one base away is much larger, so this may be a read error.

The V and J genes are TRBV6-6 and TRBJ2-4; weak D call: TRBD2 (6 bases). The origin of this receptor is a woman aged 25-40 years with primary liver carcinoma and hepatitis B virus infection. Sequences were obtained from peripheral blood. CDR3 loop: CVSSPTGEMDIQYF. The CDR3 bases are TGTGTCAGCAGCCCGACGGGGGAGATGGACATTCAGTACTTC.